The 19 T cell receptor beta chains given below trace back to one sample, sequenced in a study of blood T cell repertoires in COVID-19. The data were produced by immunoSEQ multiplex PCR, yet TCRdb's version contains in-frame clones alone and is incomplete. The sample consists of 60,000 to 80,000 clones, roughly 85% of them appearing once. Sequenced: peripheral blood. These receptors all come from a woman older than 75 with acute or convalescent COVID-19.

The chain joins TRBV15 to TRBJ1-5, with D maybe TRBD1 (5 bases). Germline loops: CDR1 LNHNV, CDR2 YYDKDF (reference sequence). The length of the CDR3 is 13 residues. Trimming left V 4 bases short and J 6 bases short, with 10 bases between. The CDR3 sequence is CATSTQGGQPQHF. The CDR3 nucleotides are TGTGCCACCAGCACCCAGGGTGGTCAGCCCCAGCATTTT.

This sequence joins TRBV19 and TRBJ2-3; possible D gene TRBD2, 6 bases. The ends were cut back, 6 bases at V and 4 bases at J, with 17 bases in the middle. Germline V gene data show CDR1 as LNHDA and CDR2 as SQIVND (reference sequence). The CDR3 length is 15 residues. CDR3 sequence: CASSGRTRGSDTQYF. The DNA for the CDR3 is TGTGCCAGTAGCGGTCGGACCCGGGGGTCAGATACGCAGTATTTT.

The rearrangement joins TRBV27 to TRBJ2-2, with a tentative D call TRBD1 (6 bases). CDR1 is MNHEY, CDR2 SMNVEV, per germline (reference sequence). The CDR3 is 14 amino acids. Between the trimmed V and J ends, which lost 5 bases and 3 bases, there was a span of 10 bases. The CDR3 loop is CASSVRGDTGELFF. For the CDR3, the DNA is TGTGCCAGCAGTGTCAGGGGAGACACCGGGGAGCTGTTTTTT.

The V call is TRBV7-2, the J call TRBJ2-3; 9 nucleotides line up with TRBD1. Germline trimming cut 0 bases from V and 2 bases from J; bases unmatched to any gene: 3. Per germline, CDR1 SGHTA and CDR2 FQGNSA. The CDR3 runs 16 residues. CDR3 sequence (DNA): TGTGCCAGCAGCTTAGCGAGGGACAGGGTCACAGATACGCAGTATTTT. Its translation: CASSLARDRVTDTQYF.

This chain links TRBV19 with TRBJ1-3; D remains unclear. V dropped 5 bases and J dropped 4 bases, with 6 bases sitting between them. This CDR3 spans 12 amino acids. Germline V CDR1 and CDR2: LNHDA, SQIVND (reference sequence). As DNA, the CDR3 is TGTGCCAGTAGTTCCCGGGGAAACACCATATATTTT. It yields the protein CASSSRGNTIYF.

This chain joins TRBV18 and TRBJ2-4; D is uncertain. Germline CDR1 KGHSH, CDR2 LQKENI. V lost 2 bases to trimming and J lost 7 bases, with 18 bases between them. The CDR3 is made up of 16 amino acids. Here the CDR3 DNA reads TGTGCCAGCTCACCATTAGCTAGTCTTGTAGACAACATTCAGTACTTC. It is translated as CASSPLASLVDNIQYF.

The chain joins TRBV9 to TRBJ2-1; D gene ambiguous. This CDR3 contains 15 residues. Germline loops: CDR1 SGDLS, CDR2 YYNGEE. V lost 4 bases, J lost 0 bases, and 11 bases lay in between. This CDR3 reads CASSPDWSSYNEQFF. The CDR3 DNA follows: TGTGCCAGCAGCCCCGACTGGAGCTCCTACAATGAGCAGTTCTTC.

This clone was seen only once. The chain uses TRBV27 and TRBJ2-7; 8 bases fit TRBD1. This CDR3 comprises 14 residues. CDR1 and CDR2 from the germline V gene are MNHEY and SMNVEV (reference sequence). The V and J ends lost 5 bases and 4 bases, in that order; junction bases with no gene match: 7. The CDR3 spells CASSDGQGWYEQYF. CDR3 DNA sequence: TGTGCCAGCAGTGATGGACAGGGTTGGTACGAGCAGTACTTC.

The chain links TRBV20-1 to TRBJ1-4; no reliable D call. Trimming took off 6 bases at V and 8 bases at J, with 10 bases between the two ends. This CDR3 has 11 amino acids. Per germline, CDR1 DFQATT and CDR2 SNEGSKA (reference sequence). CDR3 DNA: TGCAGTGCCCTGGGCAGGGAAAAACTGTTTTTT. Its protein is CSALGREKLFF.

This chain links TRBV10-3 with TRBJ2-6, with a possible D match to TRBD1 (6 bases). V was clipped by 7 bases and J by 2 bases, with 12 bases between them. Germline CDR1 and CDR2: ENHRY and SYGVKD. This CDR3 has 15 residues. DNA for the CDR3: TGTGCCATCAACACCCAGGGGACTGGGGCCAACGTCCTGACTTTC. It codes for CAINTQGTGANVLTF.

The rearrangement uses TRBV28 and TRBJ2-2; 7 bases are shared with TRBD2. The CDR3 has 14 amino acids. Germline CDR1 is MDHEN and CDR2 is SYDVKM. J lost 3 bases, V lost 8 bases, and 6 bases had no gene match. The CDR3 nucleotides read TGTGCCAGCCGGGGAGGGTCGGACACCGGGGAGCTGTTTTTT. This translates into CASRGGSDTGELFF.

The chain combines TRBV19 with TRBJ2-7; 10 nucleotides match TRBD1. In germline, CDR1 is LNHDA, CDR2 SQIVND (reference sequence). Unmatched junction bases numbered 0, after V lost 6 bases and J lost 1 base. The CDR3 has 13 residues. The CDR3 DNA follows: TGTGCCAGTAGGGACAGGGGGTCCTACGAGCAGTACTTC. It encodes CASRDRGSYEQYF.

The rearrangement links TRBV7-2 to TRBJ1-5; D remains unclear. The CDR3 has 13 amino acids. CDR1 is SGHTA and CDR2 is FQGNSA in the germline V gene. V shed 5 bases and J shed 5 bases, with 10 bases lying between them. The DNA of the CDR3 is TGTGCCAGCAGCGCACAGAGGGATCAGCCCCAGCATTTT. This sequence encodes CASSAQRDQPQHF.

The CDR3 reads CASSIGQGRRSPLHF. In DNA form, the CDR3 reads TGTGCCAGTAGTATTGGACAGGGGAGAAGGTCACCCCTCCACTTT. The V and J genes are TRBV19 and TRBJ1-6; 9 bases match TRBD1. With V trimmed by 3 bases and J by 10 bases, 7 bases remained unmatched. The CDR3 is 15 residues long. Germline V gene data show CDR1 as LNHDA and CDR2 as SQIVND (reference sequence).

This sequence joins TRBV7-3 and TRBJ1-6, with TRBD1 as a possible D gene (5 bases). This CDR3 contains 16 residues. Trimming shortened V by 2 bases and J by 7 bases, and 15 bases separated the two germline ends. Germline V gives CDR1 SGHTA, CDR2 FQGTGA. CDR3 sequence reads: CASSLYGQGGNSPLHF. DNA for the CDR3: TGTGCCAGCAGCTTATACGGGCAGGGTGGCAATTCACCCCTCCACTTT.

The V and J genes are TRBV7-9 and TRBJ1-1; no reliable D call. V lost 3 bases and J 1 base, leaving 9 bases between the germline ends. This CDR3 region has 14 residues. Germline CDR1 reads SEHNR; CDR2 reads FQNEAQ (reference sequence). Here the CDR3 reads CASSFGERNTEAFF. CDR3 nucleotide sequence: TGTGCCAGCAGCTTCGGGGAGAGGAACACTGAAGCTTTCTTT.

This clone appeared a few times. V and J are TRBV28 and TRBJ2-7; 12 nucleotides agree with TRBD1. The junction had 6 bases not matched to a gene; V was cut back by 3 bases and J by 6 bases. Germline CDR1 and CDR2: MDHEN and SYDVKM. This CDR3 has 15 residues. The CDR3 loop reads CASSFAPGQGAEQYF. The CDR3 DNA reads as TGTGCCAGCAGTTTCGCCCCGGGACAGGGGGCCGAGCAGTACTTC.

V gene TRBV7-3 combines with J gene TRBJ2-2, with TRBD2 matching 9 bases. The germline V gene has CDR1 SGHTA and CDR2 FQGTGA. CDR3 length: 17 residues. V was pared by 4 bases and J by 1 base, with 7 bases of the junction left unmatched. The CDR3 sequence is CASSSLGTSWNTGELFF. The CDR3 nucleotides read TGTGCCAGCAGCTCCCTGGGGACTAGCTGGAACACCGGGGAGCTGTTTTTT.

On this clone: The junction does not match germline at one end; this may be a read error. This chain links TRBV6-1 with TRBJ2-7; TRBD2 matches 8 bases. Germline CDR1 and CDR2: MNHNS and SASEGT. This CDR3 has 12 amino acids. The CDR3 is CASSEWASGPHF. CDR3 nucleotide sequence: TGTGCCAGCAGTGAATGGGCTAGCGGGCCGCACTTC.